This T cell receptor (beta chain) was observed in a study of breast tumors, draining lymph nodes, adjacent tissues. This clonotype has at least ten counts. There are 17 residues in the CDR3. V lost 0 bases and J lost 5; bases outside the gene matches: 8. From germline, CDR1 is SGHAT and CDR2 FQNNGV. Breast cancer patients provided tissue from their axillary draining lymph nodes. TCRdb itself ran the multiplex PCR reads through MiXCR, one entry per CDR3 protein. The sample carries approximately 130,000 distinct CDR3 sequences, 21% recorded once. The sequenced sample consisted of axillary lymph node tissue. V gene TRBV11-2 combines with J gene TRBJ2-7, with 12 bases aligning to TRBD2. This receptor was identified in a female donor with breast cancer. Some clones in this sample may be carry-over from other donors' samples. CDR3 loop: CASSLDASSGRVHEQYF. CDR3 coding DNA: TGTGCCAGCAGCTTAGATGCGTCTAGCGGGAGGGTCCACGAGCAGTACTTC.